Listed below are T cell receptor beta chains from one sample, sequenced in a study of cytomegalovirus exposure and HLA in healthy donors. Clones were read by immunoSEQ multiplex PCR, and TCRdb kept only the in-frame ones, dropping some. The sample has more than 200,000 clones, less than 95% seen once. Specimen: PBMCs. The receptors shown here come from a woman aged 25 to 39 in good health and CMV-seronegative. The CDR3 runs from the conserved cysteine through the conserved F or W. Each record gives: clone size, D gene, J gene, V gene, CDR3 DNA, CDR3 protein. The D gene is left open where the match is weak. Rows give clone size only sometimes, using once, few, many, or a class for an expanded clone.

>few|-|TRBJ1-1|TRBV7-6
TGTGCCAGCAGTCGAGGGACTGAAGCTTTCTTT
CASSRGTEAFF
>-|-|TRBJ1-2|TRBV27
TGTGCCAGCAGTGGTCAGGGCTTCTATGGCTACACCTTC
CASSGQGFYGYTF
>-|TRBD1|TRBJ2-2|TRBV7-9
TGTGCCAGCAGCTTAGCTACAGGGGTCACCGGGGAGCTGTTTTTT
CASSLATGVTGELFF
>-|TRBD2|TRBJ2-7|TRBV13
TGTGCCAGCAGCTACGGGACTAGCGGGAGTCGTTACGAGCAGTACTTC
CASSYGTSGSRYEQYF
>-|-|TRBJ2-2|TRBV29-1
TGCAGCGTTGGGGGTATCACGAACACCGGGGAGCTGTTTTTT
CSVGGITNTGELFF
>-|TRBD2|TRBJ2-5|TRBV28
TGTGCCAGCAGCTCTCGACTAGCGGCCCAAGAGACCCAGTACTTC
CASSSRLAAQETQYF
>-|-|TRBJ1-4|TRBV15
TGTGCCACCAGCAGAATGGCGAGGTCGACTAATGAAAAACTGTTTTTT
CATSRMARSTNEKLFF
>once|-|TRBJ1-2|TRBV6-6
TGTGCCAGCAGGAGCTTACGGGACTATGGCTACACCTTC
CASRSLRDYGYTF
>-|TRBD2|TRBJ2-7|TRBV19
TGTGCCAGTGGAACCCCGGGGGGTCCGCGTTACGAGCAGTACTTC
CASGTPGGPRYEQYF
>once|-|TRBJ2-5|TRBV29-1
TGCAGCGTTTCAGGGGAGGGTACGGAGACCCAGTACTTC
CSVSGEGTETQYF
>-|-|TRBJ2-3|TRBV4-3
TGCGCCAGCAGCCAGCAACTAGTTGATACGCAGTATTTT
CASSQQLVDTQYF
>-|TRBD1|TRBJ2-1|TRBV7-9
TGTGCCAGCAGCTTCCGGGACAGGACCCTTCCCGCGGAGAATGAGCAGTTCTTC
CASSFRDRTLPAENEQFF
>-|-|TRBJ2-1|TRBV6-5
TGTGCCAGCAGTTACTCAGTCGGGAGCAACAATGAGCAGTTCTTC
CASSYSVGSNNEQFF
>-|TRBD1|TRBJ1-2|TRBV19
TGTGCCAGTAGTCGGGTGGGACAGTTCTATGGCTACACCTTC
CASSRVGQFYGYTF
>-|TRBD1|TRBJ1-1|TRBV11-3
TGTGCCAGCAGCCAACCGGGACAGAGGGGCGGTGAAGCTTTCTTT
CASSQPGQRGGEAFF
>-|TRBD1|TRBJ2-7|TRBV7-8
TGTGCCAGCAGCTGGGGACAGGGCTACGAGCAGTACTTC
CASSWGQGYEQYF
>-|-|TRBJ2-7|TRBV5-4
TGTGCCAGCAGCTCGGGAACGAGCGAGCAGTACTTC
CASSSGTSEQYF
>-|TRBD2|TRBJ2-7|TRBV9
TGTGCCAGCAGCCCCCGAGGAGAGGTTGCGGGAGGGATCAACGAGCAGTACTTC
CASSPRGEVAGGINEQYF
>-|-|TRBJ2-1|TRBV6-6
TGTGCCAGCAGTTACTCCCGCCAGGAGGTCGATGAGCAGTTCTTC
CASSYSRQEVDEQFF
>many|TRBD2|TRBJ2-1|TRBV10-3
TGTGCCATCAGTGAGGCTAGCGGGGGGGGTGAGCAGTTCTTC
CAISEASGGGEQFF
>-|-|TRBJ2-2|TRBV29-1
TGCAGCGTTGAAGATAGGTCGATTTCCGGGGAGCTGTTTTTT
CSVEDRSISGELFF
>-|TRBD1|TRBJ2-5|TRBV6-6
TGTGCCAGCAGTTACGGGACAGGGGGCGAGACCCAGTACTTC
CASSYGTGGETQYF
>-|-|TRBJ1-2|TRBV9
TGTGCCAGCAGCGTAGCTCCGACGGAGAACTATGGCTACACCTTC
CASSVAPTENYGYTF
>once|TRBD1|TRBJ2-4|TRBV11-2
TGTGCCAGCAGCTTGAACAGGGGGCCGGGCATTCAGTACTTC
CASSLNRGPGIQYF
>-|TRBD2|TRBJ2-1|TRBV13
TGTGCCAGCAGCCCCCGACTAGCGGGAGGACCCTACAATGAGCAGTTCTTC
CASSPRLAGGPYNEQFF
>-|-|TRBJ1-2|TRBV29-1
TGCAGCGTTGCTCTTCACGTTGGGGGACATGGCTACACCTTC
CSVALHVGGHGYTF
>-|TRBD1|TRBJ1-5|TRBV28
TGTGCCAGCAGTTTAATACAGGGGCCTCAGCCCCAGCATTTT
CASSLIQGPQPQHF
>-|-|TRBJ2-7|TRBV7-3
TGTGCCAGCAGCTTAACGCCGGGACCGAGCTACGAGCAGTACTTC
CASSLTPGPSYEQYF
>-|-|TRBJ2-3|TRBV7-2
TGTGCCAGCAGCTTAGATCGAGGGGCAGATACGCAGTATTTT
CASSLDRGADTQYF
>once|-|TRBJ2-7|TRBV7-9
TGTGCCAGCAGCCACCAGGGAGTTCTGGACGAGCAGTACTTC
CASSHQGVLDEQYF
>-|TRBD2|TRBJ2-7|TRBV27
TGTGCCAGCAGTACAGGACTAGCGGTCTACGAGCAGTACTTC
CASSTGLAVYEQYF
>-|-|TRBJ2-2|TRBV5-6
TGTGCCAGCAGCTTGGAAGGCGGGGCGAACACCGGGGAGCTGTTTTTT
CASSLEGGANTGELFF
>-|TRBD2|TRBJ2-2|TRBV4-3
TGCGCCAGCAGCCCCACGACTAGCCGGTGGGACACCGGGGAGCTGTTTTTT
CASSPTTSRWDTGELFF
>-|-|TRBJ1-2|TRBV29-1
TGCAGCGTTGAAACCAGGTCCTATGGCTACACCTTC
CSVETRSYGYTF
>-|TRBD2|TRBJ2-1|TRBV7-2
TGTGCCAGCACCCCCAGTAGCAGCGGGGGGGACAATGAGCAGTTCTTC
CASTPSSSGGDNEQFF
>-|-|TRBJ2-7|TRBV29-1
TGCAGCGTCCCCTCGGAGGGCTTTCCCTACGAGCAGTACTTC
CSVPSEGFPYEQYF
>-|-|TRBJ2-7|TRBV6-1
TGTGCCAGCACGGGTCGAAGGGGTTCCTACGAGCAGTACTTC
CASTGRRGSYEQYF
>once|-|TRBJ2-6|TRBV5-4
TGTGCTGCCCACAACTTCTCTGGGGCCAACGTCCTGACTTTC
CAAHNFSGANVLTF
>-|TRBD1|TRBJ1-4|TRBV5-1
TGCGCCAGCAGCGCAGACAGGGCTCGGGAAAAACTGTTTTTT
CASSADRAREKLFF
>-|TRBD2|TRBJ2-1|TRBV6-5
TGTGCCAGCAGTTATTTAGCGGGAGTGGATGAGCAGTTCTTC
CASSYLAGVDEQFF
>-|-|TRBJ2-1|TRBV5-1
TGCGCCAGCAGCTCCACAGGGTACGATGAGCAGTTCTTC
CASSSTGYDEQFF
>once|TRBD2|TRBJ2-2|TRBV30
TGTGCCTGGAGTGGGGGAGCGGGAGGGAGGCACACCGGGGAGCTGTTTTTT
CAWSGGAGGRHTGELFF
>-|-|TRBJ2-2|TRBV9
TGTGCCAGCAGCCCTGGGACTCGAGGCGGGGAGCTGTTTTTT
CASSPGTRGGELFF
>once|TRBD2|TRBJ2-1|TRBV29-1
TGCAGCGCAGCGGGAGGCCAGGCTAATGAGCAGTTCTTC
CSAAGGQANEQFF
>-|TRBD1|TRBJ2-3|TRBV27
TGTGCCAGCAGGGCCAAGCTCGAAGGCAGGGGGCGCACAGATACGCAGTATTTT
CASRAKLEGRGRTDTQYF
>-|-|TRBJ1-5|TRBV4-3
TGCGCCAGCAGCCAAGGGGCAGGGGGCAATCAGCCCCAGCATTTT
CASSQGAGGNQPQHF
>few|TRBD1|TRBJ2-7|TRBV9
TGTGCCAGCAGCGTAGGGCAGGGGGCCTACGAGCAGTACTTC
CASSVGQGAYEQYF
>-|-|TRBJ2-5|TRBV19
TGTGCCAGTAGTATGACCAGGTCTCAAGAGACCCAGTACTTC
CASSMTRSQETQYF
>-|TRBD2|TRBJ2-7|TRBV5-1
TGCGCCAGCAGCTTTAGCGGGAGGGCTTACGAGCAGTACTTC
CASSFSGRAYEQYF
>-|-|TRBJ2-2|TRBV5-1
TGCGCCAGCAGCCTACAGGGTTACACCGGGGAGCTGTTTTTT
CASSLQGYTGELFF